This entry concerns a single TCR beta chain. From germline, CDR1 is SGHVS and CDR2 FQNEAQ. The CDR3 sequence is 14 residues long. Trimming shortened V by 3 bases and J by 3 bases, and 11 bases separated the two germline ends. The sample comes from a study of blood T cell repertoires in COVID-19. Measured with immunoSEQ multiplex PCR; TCRdb has only the in-frame clones, and not every one. The top ten hold 4.5% to 5% of the sample, which has roughly 250,000 clones, approximately 79% seen once. This receptor was taken from a woman aged 80 or over with active or convalescent COVID-19. J is TRBJ1-1 and V is TRBV7-8; D ambiguous. Sequencing input: peripheral blood. DNA for the CDR3: TGTGCCAGCAGCTTTGAGGGCAGGTACACTGAAGCTTTCTTT. Amino acid sequence: CASSFEGRYTEAFF.